The present TCR beta chain was sequenced within a study of T cells in Graves' hyperthyroidism and ophthalmopathy. The TCR beta CDR3 regions underwent amplification using RNA transcripts as the source. First-round RT-PCR of the TCR CDR3 relied on the HTBI primer set. TCRdb redid the calling of the multiplex PCR reads with MiXCR, one entry per CDR3 protein. The repertoire consists of around 340,000 distinct CDR3 sequences, with approximately 18% occurring once and the leading ten covering roughly 35%. The CDR3 sequence is 14 residues long. Germline V gives CDR1 DFQATT, CDR2 SNEGSKA (reference sequence). V trimming: 4 bases; J trimming: 7 bases; junction bases outside the gene matches: 7. This clonotype was seen many times.

The rearrangement uses TRBV20-1 and TRBJ1-4, with 9 bases that match TRBD1. This sequence originates from a woman between 25 and 40 years old with Graves' hyperthyroidism that later progressed to Graves' ophthalmopathy. The sequenced material came from blood. The CDR3 loop is CSAMPDRGFEKLFF. CDR3 in DNA: TGCAGTGCTATGCCGGACAGGGGATTTGAAAAACTGTTTTTT.